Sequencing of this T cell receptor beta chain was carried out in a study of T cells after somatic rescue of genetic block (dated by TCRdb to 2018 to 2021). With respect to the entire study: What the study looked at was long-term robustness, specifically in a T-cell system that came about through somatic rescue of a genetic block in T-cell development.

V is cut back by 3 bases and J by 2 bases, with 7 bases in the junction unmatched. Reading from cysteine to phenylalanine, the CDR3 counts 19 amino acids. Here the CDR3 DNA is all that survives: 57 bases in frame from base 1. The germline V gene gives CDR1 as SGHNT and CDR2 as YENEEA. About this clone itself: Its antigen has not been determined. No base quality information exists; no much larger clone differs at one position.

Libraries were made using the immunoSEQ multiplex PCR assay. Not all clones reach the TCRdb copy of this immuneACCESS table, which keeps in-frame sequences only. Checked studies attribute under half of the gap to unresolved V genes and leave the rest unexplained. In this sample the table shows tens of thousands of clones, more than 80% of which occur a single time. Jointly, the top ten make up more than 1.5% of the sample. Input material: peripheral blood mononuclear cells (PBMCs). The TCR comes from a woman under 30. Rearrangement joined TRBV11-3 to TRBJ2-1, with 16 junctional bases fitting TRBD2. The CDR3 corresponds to CASSFPGLAGGGTYNEQFF. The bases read TGTGCCAGCAGCTTCCCGGGACTAGCGGGAGGGGGGACCTACAATGAGCAGTTCTTC.